This passage covers 15 T cell receptor delta chains from one sample sequenced in a study of gamma-delta T cells after stem cell transplantation. TCRdb re-called the RT-PCR reads with CATT. Among 2,500 or so delta-chain clones listed, roughly a fifth were seen once. The sample was gamma-delta T cells. Receptors were obtained from a human donor. It is not recorded whose cells these are; they may come from a transplant donor.

The J gene is TRDJ1, while no V gene call was made; TRDD3 reflects the table's D call only, with no check against the DNA. This CDR3 spans 31 amino acids. The CDR3 spells CALGEPAQPPNPASPEKDGGYSPRYTDKLIF. The CDR3 nucleotides read TGCGCTCTTGGGGAACCGGCCCAACCGCCGAACCCAGCCTCCCCAGAAAAAGATGGGGGATACTCCCCCCGGTACACCGATAAACTCATCTTT.

This clone has more than one count but fewer than ten. This may stem from a read error, because a much larger clone lies one nucleotide away. This specimen includes other DNA sequences encoding the same CDR3. The rearrangement links TRDV2 to TRDJ1, with 7 bases aligning to TRDD3. In germline, CDR1 is GEAIGNYY, CDR2 EKD. The CDR3 totals 15 residues. V gave up 1 base and J gave up 4 bases; unmatched junction bases: 8. CDR3 loop: CACDTGKLGSDKLIF. The CDR3 coding sequence is TGTGCCTGTGACACAGGCAAACTGGGGAGCGATAAACTCATCTTT.

Remarks on this clone: A clone one base away is much larger, so this may be a read error. V is TRDV2 and J is TRDJ3; 11 bases map to TRDD3. Germline matching of the DNA provided the J gene here, since TCRdb leaves it blank. The germline gives CDR1 GEAIGNYY, CDR2 EKD. The CDR3 is 18 amino acids. The CDR3 bases are TGTGCCTGTGACATACTGGGGGATAGCTCCTGGGACACCCGAAAGATGTTTTTC. Its protein is CACDILGDSSWDTRKMFF.

This rearrangement joins TRDV1 to TRDJ2; a weak D match, TRDD3 (9 bases). From germline, CDR1 is TSWWSYY and CDR2 QGS. Trimming took 3 bases from V and 2 from J, leaving 25 bases between them. The length of the CDR3 is 20 residues. The CDR3 loop is CALGDTTSYRWGILTAQLFF. The CDR3 nucleotides read TGTGCTCTTGGGGACACCACTTCCTACCGTTGGGGGATATTGACAGCACAACTCTTCTTT.

This rearrangement joins TRDV1 to TRDJ1; D is ambiguous. TCRdb records no J gene; here it was assigned by comparing the DNA to germline. Trimming took off 0 bases at V and 0 bases at J, with 23 bases between the two ends. Germline loops: CDR1 TSWWSYY, CDR2 QGS. The CDR3 contains 20 residues. The CDR3 bases are TGTGCTCTTGGGGAACTGGCGCATCGTTTTGGTGGACTGTACACCGATAAACTCATCTTT. Translating gives CALGELAHRFGGLYTDKLIF.

No V gene was called here, but the J gene is TRDJ3; the table's D call TRDD3 went unverified against the DNA. This CDR3 is 20 amino acids long. CDR3 coding DNA: TGTGCCTGTGACACTGAACTGGGGGATCGTAGCTCCTGGGACACCCGCCAGATGTTTTTC. This gives the protein CACDTELGDRSSWDTRQMFF.

The table lists this clone with a few counts. An end of the junction differs from the germline gene, which may be a read error. The chain combines TRDV2 with TRDJ2; D gene unclear. The CDR3 spans 13 residues. Germline loops: CDR1 GEAIGNYY, CDR2 EKD. CDR3 in DNA: TGTGCCTGTGACACCTGGGTGGTGCCCGCCCAACACTTC. Protein: CACDTWVVPAQHF.

Regarding this clone: A much larger clonotype is one base distant, so this may be a read error. This rearrangement joins TRDV1 to TRDJ2; the match to TRDD2 covers 9 bases. The J gene comes from matching the DNA to germline here; TCRdb lacks it. Trimming removed 1 base from V and 1 base from J; junction bases left unmatched: 22. Germline assignment: CDR1 TSWWSYY and CDR2 QGS. This CDR3 has 23 residues. The DNA for the CDR3 is TGTGCTCTTGGGGAACCCATCGTTACCGTGGGCCCTTCCTACTGGGGTTTGACAGCACAACTCTTCTTT. As protein: CALGEPIVTVGPSYWGLTAQLFF.

This chain uses TRDV2 with TRDJ3; no reliable D call. The CDR3 totals 18 residues. Germline values: CDR1 GEAIGNYY, CDR2 EKD. Trimming pared 0 bases from V and 0 bases from J, leaving 11 bases between. The CDR3 DNA is TGTGCCTGTGACACCGTGACGGGTAGCTCCTGGGACACCCGACAGATGTTTTTC. Translation: CACDTVTGSSWDTRQMFF.

This clone has just a few counts. This may come from a read error, since a much larger clone is one base off. The rearrangement joins TRDV2 to TRDJ3, with 7 positions matching TRDD3. The CDR3 sequence is 19 residues long. V was clipped by 3 bases and J by 0 bases; unmatched bases: 10. Germline V lookup: CDR1 GEAIGNYY, CDR2 EKD. The CDR3 DNA is TGTGCCTGTGACCCCGTGGTGGGGGAAAACTCCTGGGACACCCGACAGATGTTTTTC. This codes for CACDPVVGENSWDTRQMFF.

This clone turned up a few times. The rearrangement uses TRDV1 and TRDJ1; 8 bases match TRDD3. The J gene, not given by TCRdb, was assigned here from a germline match of the nucleotide sequence. V shed 2 bases, J shed 0 bases, and the junction held 20 bases outside the gene matches. Germline V lookup: CDR1 TSWWSYY, CDR2 QGS. This CDR3 comprises 21 residues. The CDR3 sequence: CALGEIGPTGSYGGYTDKLIF. DNA of the CDR3: TGTGCTCTTGGGGAAATCGGCCCTACAGGGTCTTATGGGGGATACACCGATAAACTCATCTTT.

The V and J genes are TRDV2 and TRDJ3; D is perhaps TRDD3 (5 bases). Germline CDR1 and CDR2: GEAIGNYY and EKD. Trimming removed 4 bases from V and 0 bases from J, with 24 bases in between. This CDR3 comprises 21 residues. CDR3: CACDSKVRIGGPSWDTRQMFF. In nucleotides, the CDR3 is TGTGCCTGTGATTCCAAGGTACGCATCGGGGGCCCCTCCTGGGACACCCGACAGATGTTTTTC.

The chain links TRDV1 to TRDJ1; 7 nucleotides agree with TRDD3. Since TCRdb gives no J gene, matching the DNA to germline was used here to assign it. There are 23 residues in the CDR3. With 0 bases clipped from V and 0 bases from J, the junction kept 25 bases outside the gene matches. CDR1 TSWWSYY and CDR2 QGS come from the germline V gene. The CDR3 loop is CALGELCPTAGIWAMGYTDKLIF. The CDR3, as DNA: TGTGCTCTTGGGGAACTATGTCCCACGGCGGGGATATGGGCTATGGGTTACACCGATAAACTCATCTTT.

This clone has just a few counts. The genes are TRDV2 and TRDJ1, with 11 bases identical to TRDD3. Matching the DNA to germline supplied the J gene, which TCRdb does not give. The junction had 13 bases not matched to a gene; V was cut back by 0 bases and J by 8 bases. The CDR3 contains 17 residues. Germline values: CDR1 GEAIGNYY, CDR2 EKD. The CDR3 protein is CACDTTKYWGIREKLIF. The CDR3 nucleotides are TGTGCCTGTGACACCACTAAGTACTGGGGGATAAGGGAAAAACTCATCTTT.

This clone has more than one count but fewer than ten. A junction end diverges from the germline sequence, so it may reflect a read error. The V gene is TRDV2, the J gene TRDJ2, with TRDD3 as a possible D gene (5 bases). This CDR3 comprises 15 residues. Per the germline V gene, CDR1 is GEAIGNYY and CDR2 is EKD. The CDR3: CACDILVGGAAHLFF. CDR3 DNA sequence: TGTGCCTGTGACATTCTGGTGGGTGGGGCCGCACACCTCTTCTTT.